This T cell receptor (beta chain) came from a study of T-cell reconstitution after alpha-beta-depleted transplantation in children. Construction of the TCRbeta library involved unique molecular identifiers. One entry per CDR3 protein results from TCRdb running MiXCR on the PCR reads. There are 600,000 to 700,000 distinct CDR3 sequences in the sample; 13% occur only once, and 0.79% lies in the top ten. CDR1 is ENHRY and CDR2 is SYGVKD in the germline V gene. The CDR3 runs to 19 residues. V lost 6 bases and J 6 bases, leaving 31 bases between the germline ends. The sample in question was PBMCs, obtained before TCRalphabeta/CD19-depleted stem cell transplant. The source of this sequence is a girl aged 2 to 9 with congenital amegakaryocytic thrombocytopenia, due to receive a stem cell transplant. This rearrangement joins TRBV10-3 to TRBJ2-3; weak D call: TRBD1 (6 bases). In DNA, the CDR3 is TGTGCCATCAGCGTTCTTCCAGGGGAAAGTTATGGGCGGAGGGATACGCAGTATTTT. It encodes CAISVLPGESYGRRDTQYF.